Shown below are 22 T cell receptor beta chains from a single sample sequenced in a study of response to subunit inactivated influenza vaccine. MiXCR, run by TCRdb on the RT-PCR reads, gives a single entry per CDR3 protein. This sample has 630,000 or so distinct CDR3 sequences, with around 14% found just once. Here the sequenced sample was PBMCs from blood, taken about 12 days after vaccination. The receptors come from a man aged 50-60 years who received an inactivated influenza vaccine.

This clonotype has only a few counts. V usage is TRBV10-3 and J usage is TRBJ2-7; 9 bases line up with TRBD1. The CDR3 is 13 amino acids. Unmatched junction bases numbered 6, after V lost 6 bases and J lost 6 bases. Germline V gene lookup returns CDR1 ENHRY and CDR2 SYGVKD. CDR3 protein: CAIRGGQGAEQYF. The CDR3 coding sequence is TGTGCCATCAGGGGGGGACAGGGAGCCGAGCAGTACTTC.

CDR3 in amino acids: CASNGQGLTGANVLTF. In DNA, the CDR3 is TGTGCCAGTAATGGACAGGGACTCACTGGGGCCAACGTCCTGACTTTC. This rearrangement joins TRBV7-9 to TRBJ2-6; 8 bases fit TRBD1. V trimming: 9 bases; J trimming: 2 bases; junction bases outside the gene matches: 9. The CDR3 totals 16 residues. CDR1 and CDR2 (germline): SEHNR, FQNEAQ (reference sequence).

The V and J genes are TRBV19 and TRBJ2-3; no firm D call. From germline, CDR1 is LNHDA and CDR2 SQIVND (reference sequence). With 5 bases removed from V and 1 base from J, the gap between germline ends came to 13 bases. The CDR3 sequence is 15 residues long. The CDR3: CASSSAPDGTDTQYF. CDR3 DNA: TGTGCCAGTAGTTCTGCACCGGACGGCACAGATACGCAGTATTTT.

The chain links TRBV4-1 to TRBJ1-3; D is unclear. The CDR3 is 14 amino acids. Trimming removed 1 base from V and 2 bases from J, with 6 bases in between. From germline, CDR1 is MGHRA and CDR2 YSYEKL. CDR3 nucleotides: TGCGCCAGCAGCCAAGGGTTGGCTGGAAACACCATATATTTT. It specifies CASSQGLAGNTIYF.

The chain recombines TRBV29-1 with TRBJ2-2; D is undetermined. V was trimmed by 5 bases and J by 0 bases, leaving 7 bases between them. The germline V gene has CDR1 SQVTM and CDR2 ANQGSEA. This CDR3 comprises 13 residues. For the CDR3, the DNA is TGCAGCGTTAGAAGGGCGAACACCGGGGAGCTGTTTTTT. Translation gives CSVRRANTGELFF.

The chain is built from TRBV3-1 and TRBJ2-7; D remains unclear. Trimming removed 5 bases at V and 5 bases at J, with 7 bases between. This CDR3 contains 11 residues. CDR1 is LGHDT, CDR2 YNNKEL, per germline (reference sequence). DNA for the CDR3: TGTGCCAGCAGCACTTACCACGAGCAGTACTTC. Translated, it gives CASSTYHEQYF.

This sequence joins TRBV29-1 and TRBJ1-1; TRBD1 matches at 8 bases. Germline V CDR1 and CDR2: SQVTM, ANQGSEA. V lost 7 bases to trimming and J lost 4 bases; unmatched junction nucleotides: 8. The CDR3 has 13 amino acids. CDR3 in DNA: TGCAGCGCCCAGCACGACAGGGGCACTGAAGCTTTCTTT. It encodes CSAQHDRGTEAFF.

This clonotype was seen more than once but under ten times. CDR3 nucleotides: TGTGCCAGCAGCGTCCTGGCAGGGAAGGATTCACCCCTCCACTTT. As protein: CASSVLAGKDSPLHF. The chain has TRBV9 and TRBJ1-6, with a possible D match to TRBD1 (5 bases). Germline V lookup: CDR1 SGDLS, CDR2 YYNGEE. The CDR3 loop spans 15 amino acids. V shed 2 bases and J shed 8 bases, with 14 bases lying between them.

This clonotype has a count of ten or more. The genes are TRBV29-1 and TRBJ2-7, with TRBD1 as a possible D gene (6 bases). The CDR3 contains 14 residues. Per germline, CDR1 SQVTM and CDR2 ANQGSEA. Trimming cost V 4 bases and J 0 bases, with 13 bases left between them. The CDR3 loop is CSVAHGQPSYEQYF. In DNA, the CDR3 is TGCAGCGTTGCCCACGGACAGCCCTCCTACGAGCAGTACTTC.

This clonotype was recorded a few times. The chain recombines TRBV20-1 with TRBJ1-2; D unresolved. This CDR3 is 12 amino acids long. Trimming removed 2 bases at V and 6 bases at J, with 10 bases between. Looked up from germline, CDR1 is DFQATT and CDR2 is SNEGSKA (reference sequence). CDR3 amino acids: CSARQSLHGYTF. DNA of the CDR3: TGCAGTGCTAGACAAAGCCTACATGGCTACACCTTC.

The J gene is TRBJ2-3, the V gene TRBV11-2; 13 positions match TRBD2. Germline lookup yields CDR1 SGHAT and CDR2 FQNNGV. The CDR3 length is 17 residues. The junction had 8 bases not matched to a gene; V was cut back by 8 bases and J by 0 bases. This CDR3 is CASGGLAGQTSTDTQYF. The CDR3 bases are TGTGCCAGCGGGGGACTAGCGGGACAAACTAGCACAGATACGCAGTATTTT.

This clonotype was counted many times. The CDR3 coding sequence is TGTGCCAGCAGTCGGGCGGGGAACACCGGGGAGCTGTTTTTT. Its protein product is CASSRAGNTGELFF. This chain uses TRBV2 with TRBJ2-2; the D gene is possibly TRBD2 (5 bases). This CDR3 region has 14 residues. The V gene's germline CDR1 is SNHLY and CDR2 FYNNEI. V dropped 5 bases and J dropped 1 base, with 8 bases sitting between them.

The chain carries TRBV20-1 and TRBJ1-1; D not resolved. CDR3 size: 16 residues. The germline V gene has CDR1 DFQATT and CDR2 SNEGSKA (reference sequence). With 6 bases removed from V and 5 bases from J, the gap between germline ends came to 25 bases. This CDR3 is CSALRSNLKVWTEAFF. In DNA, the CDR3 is TGCAGTGCCCTAAGGAGTAACCTTAAGGTATGGACTGAAGCTTTCTTT.

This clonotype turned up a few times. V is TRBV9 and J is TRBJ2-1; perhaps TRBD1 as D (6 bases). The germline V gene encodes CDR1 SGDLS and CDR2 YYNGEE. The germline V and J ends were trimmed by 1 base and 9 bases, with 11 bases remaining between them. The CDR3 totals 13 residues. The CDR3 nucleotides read TGTGCCAGCAGCGTACCAGGGGTGGGTGAGCAGTTCTTC. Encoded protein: CASSVPGVGEQFF.

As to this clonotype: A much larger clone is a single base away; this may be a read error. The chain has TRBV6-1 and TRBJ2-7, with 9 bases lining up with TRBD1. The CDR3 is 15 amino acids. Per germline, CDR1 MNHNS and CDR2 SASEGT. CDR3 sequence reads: CASSPGQGFTYELYF. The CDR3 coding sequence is TGTGCCAGCAGCCCGGGACAGGGCTTTACCTACGAGCTGTACTTC.

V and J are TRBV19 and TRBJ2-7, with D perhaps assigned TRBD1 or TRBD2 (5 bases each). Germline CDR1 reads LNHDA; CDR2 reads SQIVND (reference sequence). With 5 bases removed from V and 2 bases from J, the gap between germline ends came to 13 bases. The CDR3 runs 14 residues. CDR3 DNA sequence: TGTGCCAGTAGTTACCGGGACGGAGCCTACGAGCAGTACTTC. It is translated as CASSYRDGAYEQYF.

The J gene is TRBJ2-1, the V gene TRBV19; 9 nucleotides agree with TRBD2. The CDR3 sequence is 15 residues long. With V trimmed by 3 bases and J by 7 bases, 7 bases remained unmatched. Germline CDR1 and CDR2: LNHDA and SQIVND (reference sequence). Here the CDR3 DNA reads TGTGCCAGTAGTATTCTTGCGGGGGGGTTGAATGAGCAGTTCTTC. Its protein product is CASSILAGGLNEQFF.

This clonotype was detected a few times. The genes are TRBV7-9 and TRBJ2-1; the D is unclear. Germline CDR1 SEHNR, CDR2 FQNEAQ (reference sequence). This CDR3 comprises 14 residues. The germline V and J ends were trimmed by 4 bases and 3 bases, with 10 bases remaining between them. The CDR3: CASSSGLDYNEQFF. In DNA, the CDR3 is TGTGCCAGCAGCTCTGGTCTAGACTACAATGAGCAGTTCTTC.

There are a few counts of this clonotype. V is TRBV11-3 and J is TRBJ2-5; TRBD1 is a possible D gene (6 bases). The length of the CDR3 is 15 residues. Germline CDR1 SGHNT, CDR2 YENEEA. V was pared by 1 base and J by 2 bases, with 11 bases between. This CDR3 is CASSLAPGEQETQYF. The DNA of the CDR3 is TGTGCCAGCAGCTTAGCTCCAGGGGAACAAGAGACCCAGTACTTC.

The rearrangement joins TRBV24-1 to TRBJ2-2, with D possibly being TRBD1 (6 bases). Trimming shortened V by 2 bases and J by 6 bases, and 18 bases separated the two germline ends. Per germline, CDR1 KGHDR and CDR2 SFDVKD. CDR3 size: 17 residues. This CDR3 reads CATSDSNREKGAGELFF. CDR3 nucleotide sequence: TGTGCCACCAGTGATTCCAACAGGGAAAAGGGGGCCGGGGAGCTGTTTTTT.

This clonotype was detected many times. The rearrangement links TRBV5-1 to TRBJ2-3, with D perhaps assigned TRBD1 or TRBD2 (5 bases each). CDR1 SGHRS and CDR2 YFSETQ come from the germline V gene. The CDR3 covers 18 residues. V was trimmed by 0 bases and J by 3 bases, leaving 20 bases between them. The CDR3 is CASSLGFGTQGGTDTQYF. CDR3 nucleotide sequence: TGCGCCAGCAGCTTGGGGTTCGGGACCCAAGGAGGAACAGATACGCAGTATTTT.

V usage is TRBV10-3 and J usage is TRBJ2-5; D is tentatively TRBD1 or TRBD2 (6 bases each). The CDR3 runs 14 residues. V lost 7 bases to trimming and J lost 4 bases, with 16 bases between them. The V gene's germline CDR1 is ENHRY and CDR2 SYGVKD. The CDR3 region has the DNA TGTGCCATCAAATCTGGGCCGGGGGCAGAGACCCAGTACTTC. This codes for CAIKSGPGAETQYF.